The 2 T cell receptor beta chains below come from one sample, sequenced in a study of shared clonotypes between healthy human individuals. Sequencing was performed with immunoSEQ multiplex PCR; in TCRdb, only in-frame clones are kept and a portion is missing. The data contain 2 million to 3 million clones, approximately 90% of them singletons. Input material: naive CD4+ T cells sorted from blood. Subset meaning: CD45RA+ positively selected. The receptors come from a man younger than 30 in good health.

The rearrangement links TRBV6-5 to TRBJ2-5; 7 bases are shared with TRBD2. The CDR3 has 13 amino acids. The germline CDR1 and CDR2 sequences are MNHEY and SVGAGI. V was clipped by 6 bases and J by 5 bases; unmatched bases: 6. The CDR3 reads CASSRLGGETQYF. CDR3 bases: TGTGCCAGCAGCCGCTTGGGAGGGGAGACCCAGTACTTC.

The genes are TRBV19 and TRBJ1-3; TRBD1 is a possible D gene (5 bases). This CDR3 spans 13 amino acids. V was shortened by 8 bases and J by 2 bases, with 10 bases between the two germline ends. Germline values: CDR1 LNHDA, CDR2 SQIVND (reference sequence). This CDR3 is CASARGTGNTIYF. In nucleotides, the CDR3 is TGTGCCAGTGCAAGGGGCACTGGAAACACCATATATTTT. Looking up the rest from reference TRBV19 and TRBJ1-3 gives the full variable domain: DGGITQSPKYLFRKEGQNVTLSCEQNLNHDAMYWYRQDPGQGLRLIYYSQIVNDFQKGDIAEGYSVSREKKESFPLTVTSAQKNPTAFYLCASARGTGNTIYFGEGSWLTVV.